Each of the 15 T cell receptor beta chains below was sequenced from the same sample in a study of spatial heterogeneity in lung cancer. Regarding time point: sample taken at primary tumor resection. Unsorted whole RNA of tumor, nontumor lung or frozen PBMC was sequenced. TCRdb ran MiXCR on the 5' RACE reads and lists one entry per CDR3 protein. The table includes 89,000 or so distinct CDR3 sequences, 15% to 25% detected once. The sample here was PBMCs, taken at surgery. These receptors were taken from a male donor with early-stage non-small cell lung cancer.

The chain joins TRBV10-3 to TRBJ1-2; a weak D match, TRBD1 (5 bases). V lost 2 bases to trimming and J lost 12 bases, with 19 bases between them. The germline gives CDR1 ENHRY, CDR2 SYGVKD. The CDR3 consists of 14 residues. CDR3 coding DNA: TGTGCCATCAGTGAGACTCCCCGCGACAGTCGCCACACCTTC. It codes for CAISETPRDSRHTF.

This clonotype turned up a few times. The V gene is TRBV7-9, the J gene TRBJ2-7; 8 bases match TRBD1. Germline CDR1 SEHNR, CDR2 FQNEAQ (reference sequence). After removal of 5 bases from V and 9 bases from J, the junction contained 3 bases not matched to a gene. CDR3 size: 11 residues. The CDR3 reads CASSQQGGQYF. The CDR3 region has the DNA TGTGCCAGCAGCCAACAGGGGGGGCAGTACTTC.

The chain joins TRBV6-2 or TRBV6-3 to TRBJ2-7; 7 bases map to TRBD1. Losses at the gene ends were 5 bases for V and 5 bases for J; bases not matched to a gene: 6. The CDR3 totals 13 residues. Germline CDR1 and CDR2: MNHEY and SVGEGT. The CDR3 here is CASSHGTAHEQYF. CDR3 DNA: TGTGCCAGCAGTCACGGGACAGCACACGAGCAGTACTTC.

This clonotype was detected many times. The rearrangement joins TRBV28 to TRBJ2-2; D is unresolved. This CDR3 is built from 13 residues. Per the germline V gene, CDR1 is MDHEN and CDR2 is SYDVKM. Trimming stripped 11 bases from V and 3 bases from J, with 13 bases between. This CDR3 reads CAFQQRYTGELFF. DNA of the CDR3: TGTGCCTTCCAGCAGCGTTACACCGGGGAGCTGTTTTTT.

This clonotype was found a few times. The chain employs TRBV28 and TRBJ2-7, with D tentatively TRBD2 (6 bases). This CDR3 is built from 14 residues. The V and J ends lost 9 bases and 7 bases respectively, with 22 bases between them. Germline assignment: CDR1 MDHEN and CDR2 SYDVKM. The CDR3 nucleotides read TGTGCCAGTCTCAGCCCAGGAGGGGCAAAGGAGCAGTACTTC. Its translation is CASLSPGGAKEQYF. The full variable domain, in which reference TRBV28 and TRBJ2-7 provide the parts outside the CDR3, is DVKVTQSSRYLVKRTGEKVFLECVQDMDHENMFWYRQDPGLGLRLIYFSYDVKMKEKGDIPEGYSVSREKKERFSLILESASTNQTSMYLCASLSPGGAKEQYFGPGTRLTVT.

The table lists this clonotype with a few counts. J is TRBJ1-1 and V is TRBV2; D remains ambiguous. The CDR3 has 15 residues. V was cut by 7 bases and J by 4 bases, with 19 bases left in between. Germline CDR1 SNHLY, CDR2 FYNNEI. The DNA of the CDR3 is TGTGCCAGCACCCTGCTGGGGTCTAAGGGCACTGAAGCTTTCTTT. It encodes CASTLLGSKGTEAFF.

This clonotype was detected many times. The chain links TRBV12-3 or TRBV12-4 to TRBJ2-5; no clear D gene. The CDR3 has 12 amino acids. The V and J ends lost 6 bases and 5 bases respectively, with 10 bases between them. This CDR3 reads CASRGSKETQYF. CDR3 bases: TGTGCCAGCAGGGGCAGCAAGGAGACCCAGTACTTC.

This clonotype has just a few counts. The chain employs TRBV25-1 and TRBJ1-1, with D uncertain. The ends were cut back, 7 bases at V and 4 bases at J, with 10 bases in the middle. This CDR3 contains 12 residues. CDR1 and CDR2 from the germline V gene are MGHDK and SYGVNS. In DNA, the CDR3 is TGTGCCAGCACCTCTTGGGGCACTGAAGCTTTCTTT. As protein: CASTSWGTEAFF. Filled out from reference TRBV25-1 and TRBJ1-1, the complete variable domain reads EADIYQTPRYLVIGTGKKITLECSQTMGHDKMYWYQQDPGMELHLIHYSYGVNSTEKGDLSSESTVSRIRTEHFPLTLESARPSHTSQYLCASTSWGTEAFFGQGTRLTVV.

This clonotype was counted a few times. This chain links TRBV20-1 with TRBJ2-7; D is undetermined. V gave up 6 bases and J gave up 0 bases, with 12 bases separating them. CDR1 and CDR2 from the germline V gene are DFQATT and SNEGSKA (reference sequence). The CDR3 runs to 13 residues. The CDR3 loop is CSASTTVSYEQYF. The CDR3 DNA reads TGCAGTGCCTCGACCACAGTCTCCTACGAGCAGTACTTC.

This clonotype showed up many times. CDR3 sequence (DNA): TGTGCCAGCAGCCCGCGGCTAGCGGGGGGCCGAGATACGCAGTATTTT. It is translated as CASSPRLAGGRDTQYF. The chain couples TRBV7-8 to TRBJ2-3, with 11 bases aligning to TRBD2. There are 16 residues in the CDR3. With 5 bases clipped from V and 5 bases from J, the junction kept 9 bases outside the gene matches. The germline V gene encodes CDR1 SGHVS and CDR2 FQNEAQ.

CDR3 coding DNA: TGTGCCAGCAGCGTAGCAGCGCCAACCGGGGAGCTGTTTTTT. Encoded protein: CASSVAAPTGELFF. The chain couples TRBV9 to TRBJ2-2; the D is unclear. Between the trimmed V and J ends, which lost 0 bases and 5 bases, there was a span of 8 bases. The CDR3 covers 14 residues. Germline lookup yields CDR1 SGDLS and CDR2 YYNGEE. Drawing the rest from reference TRBV9 and TRBJ2-2, the complete variable domain is DSGVTQTPKHLITATGQRVTLRCSPRSGDLSVYWYQQSLDQGLQFLIQYYNGEERAKGNILERFSAQQFPDLHSELNLSSLELGDSALYFCASSVAAPTGELFFGEGSRLTVL.

This clonotype was seen only a few times. The rearrangement uses TRBV20-1 and TRBJ2-1, with a weak D call TRBD2 (5 bases). There are 14 residues in the CDR3. V was pared by 2 bases and J by 8 bases, with 16 bases between. The germline CDR1 and CDR2 sequences are DFQATT and SNEGSKA (reference sequence). The CDR3 protein is CSARHRTLGHEQFF. In nucleotides, the CDR3 is TGCAGTGCTAGACACCGGACTCTGGGCCATGAGCAGTTCTTC.

The V call is TRBV2, the J call TRBJ1-3; possibly TRBD1 for D (6 bases). Germline CDR1 and CDR2: SNHLY and FYNNEI. The CDR3 spans 13 residues. V was pared by 7 bases and J by 1 base, with 8 bases between. CDR3 coding DNA: TGTGCCAGCAAGGACAGTTCTGGAAACACCATATATTTT. As protein: CASKDSSGNTIYF.

This clonotype was counted a few times. The CDR3: CSAIFTYRGTGELFF. CDR3 nucleotides: TGCAGCGCTATATTTACCTACCGTGGCACCGGGGAGCTGTTTTTT. This chain joins TRBV29-1 and TRBJ2-2; D is unresolved. This CDR3 is built from 15 residues. The germline gives CDR1 SQVTM, CDR2 ANQGSEA. V was trimmed by 7 bases and J by 4 bases, leaving 19 bases between them.

The V call is TRBV20-1, the J call TRBJ2-7; a weak D match, TRBD1 (6 bases). V was shortened by 0 bases and J by 6 bases, with 18 bases between the two germline ends. The germline V gene has CDR1 DFQATT and CDR2 SNEGSKA (reference sequence). The CDR3 runs to 15 residues. The CDR3 DNA reads TGCAGTGCTAGAGATCGGCAGGGACATCTCCTCGAGCAGTACTTC. Translation: CSARDRQGHLLEQYF.